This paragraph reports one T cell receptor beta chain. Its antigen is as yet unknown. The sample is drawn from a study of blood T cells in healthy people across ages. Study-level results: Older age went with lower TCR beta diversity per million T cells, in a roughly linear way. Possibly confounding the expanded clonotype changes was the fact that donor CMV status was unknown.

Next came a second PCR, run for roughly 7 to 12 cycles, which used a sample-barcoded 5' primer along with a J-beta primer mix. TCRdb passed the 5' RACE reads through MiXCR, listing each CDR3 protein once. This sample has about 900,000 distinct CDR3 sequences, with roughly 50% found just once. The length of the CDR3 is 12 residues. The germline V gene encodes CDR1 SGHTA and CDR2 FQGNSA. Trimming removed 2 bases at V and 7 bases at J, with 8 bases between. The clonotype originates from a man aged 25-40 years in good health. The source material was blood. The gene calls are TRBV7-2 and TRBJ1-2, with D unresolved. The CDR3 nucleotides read TGTGCCAGCAGCTTATTCTGGGCTGGCTACACCTTC. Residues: CASSLFWAGYTF. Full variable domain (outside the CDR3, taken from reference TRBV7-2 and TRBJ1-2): GAGVSQSPSNKVTEKGKDVELRCDPISGHTALYWYRQSLGQGLEFLIYFQGNSAPDKSGLPSDRFSAERTGGSVSTLTIQRTQQEDSAVYLCASSLFWAGYTFGSGTRLTVV.